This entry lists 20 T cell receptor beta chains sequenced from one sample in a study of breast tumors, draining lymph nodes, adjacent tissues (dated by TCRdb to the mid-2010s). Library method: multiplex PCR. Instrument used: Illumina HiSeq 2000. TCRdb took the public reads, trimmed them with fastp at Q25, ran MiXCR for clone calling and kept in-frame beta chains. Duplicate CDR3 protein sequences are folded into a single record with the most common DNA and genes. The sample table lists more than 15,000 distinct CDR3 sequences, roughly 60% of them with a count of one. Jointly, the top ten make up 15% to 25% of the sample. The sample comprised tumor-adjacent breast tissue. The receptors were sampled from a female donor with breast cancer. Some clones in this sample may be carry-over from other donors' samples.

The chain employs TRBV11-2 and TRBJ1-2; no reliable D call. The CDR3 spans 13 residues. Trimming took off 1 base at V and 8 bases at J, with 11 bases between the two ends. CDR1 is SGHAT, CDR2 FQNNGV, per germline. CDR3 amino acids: CASSLGPLRGYTF. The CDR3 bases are TGTGCCAGCAGCTTAGGGCCCCTACGCGGCTACACCTTC.

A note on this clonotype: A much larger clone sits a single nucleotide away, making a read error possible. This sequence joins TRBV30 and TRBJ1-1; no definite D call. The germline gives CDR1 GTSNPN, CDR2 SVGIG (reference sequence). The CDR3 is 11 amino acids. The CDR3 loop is CAWSVRTKAFF. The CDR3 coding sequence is TGTGCCTGGAGTGTACGCACTAAAGCTTTCTTT.

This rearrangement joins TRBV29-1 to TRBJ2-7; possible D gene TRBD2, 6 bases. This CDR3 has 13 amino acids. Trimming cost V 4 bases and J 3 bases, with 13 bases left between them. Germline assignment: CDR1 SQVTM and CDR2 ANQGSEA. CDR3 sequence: CSVGAGNVYEQYF. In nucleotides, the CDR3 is TGCAGCGTTGGGGCGGGGAACGTCTACGAGCAGTACTTC.

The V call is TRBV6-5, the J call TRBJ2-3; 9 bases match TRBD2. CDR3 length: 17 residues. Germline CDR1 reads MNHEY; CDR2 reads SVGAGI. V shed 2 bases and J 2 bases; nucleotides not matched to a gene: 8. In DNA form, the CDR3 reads TGTGCCAGCAGTTACCGCGGGGGGGCCCCCCCCACAGATACGCAGTATTTT. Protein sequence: CASSYRGGAPPTDTQYF.

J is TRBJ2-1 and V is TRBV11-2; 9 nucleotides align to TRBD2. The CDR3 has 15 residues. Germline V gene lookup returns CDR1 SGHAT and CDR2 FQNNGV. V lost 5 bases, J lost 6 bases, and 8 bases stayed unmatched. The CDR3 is CASSPSSGAANEQFF. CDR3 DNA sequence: TGTGCCAGCAGCCCTTCTAGCGGGGCGGCCAATGAGCAGTTCTTC.

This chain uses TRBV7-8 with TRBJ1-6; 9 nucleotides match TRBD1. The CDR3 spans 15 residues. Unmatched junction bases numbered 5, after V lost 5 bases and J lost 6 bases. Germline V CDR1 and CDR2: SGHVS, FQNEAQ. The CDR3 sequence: CASSLGQGSNSPLHF. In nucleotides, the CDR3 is TGTGCCAGCAGCCTGGGACAGGGAAGTAATTCACCCCTCCACTTT.

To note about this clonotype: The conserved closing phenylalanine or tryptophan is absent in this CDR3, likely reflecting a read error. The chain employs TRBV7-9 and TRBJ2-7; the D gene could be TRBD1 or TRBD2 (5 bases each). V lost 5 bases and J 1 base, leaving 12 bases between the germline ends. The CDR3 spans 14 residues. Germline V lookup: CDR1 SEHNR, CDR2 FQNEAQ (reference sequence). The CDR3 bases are TGTGCCAGCAGCGCCGAGGGGATTTCCTACGAGCAGTACCTC. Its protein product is CASSAEGISYEQYL.

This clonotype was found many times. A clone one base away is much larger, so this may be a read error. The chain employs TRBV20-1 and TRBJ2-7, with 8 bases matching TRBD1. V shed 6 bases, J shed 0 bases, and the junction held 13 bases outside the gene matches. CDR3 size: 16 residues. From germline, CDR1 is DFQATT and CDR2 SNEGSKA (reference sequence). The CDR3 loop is CSARNSNRGASYEQYF. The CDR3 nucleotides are TGCAGTGCCCGAAACTCTAACAGGGGGGCCTCCTACGAGCAGTACTTC.

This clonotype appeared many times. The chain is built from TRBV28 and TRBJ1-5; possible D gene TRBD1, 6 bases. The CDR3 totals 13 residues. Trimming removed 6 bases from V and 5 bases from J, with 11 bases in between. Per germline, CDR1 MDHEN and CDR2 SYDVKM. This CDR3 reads CASRRGVHQPQHF. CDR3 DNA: TGTGCCAGCAGGAGGGGGGTTCATCAGCCCCAGCATTTT.

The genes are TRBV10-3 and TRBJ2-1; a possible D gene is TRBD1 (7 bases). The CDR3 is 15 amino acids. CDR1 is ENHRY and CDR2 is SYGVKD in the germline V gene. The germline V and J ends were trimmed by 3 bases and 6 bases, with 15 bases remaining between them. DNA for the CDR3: TGTGCCATCAGTGATTCAGGGGGGTTTCTCAATGAGCAGTTCTTC. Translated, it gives CAISDSGGFLNEQFF.

CDR3 sequence (DNA): TGTGCCAGCAGGCACGACAGCTATGGCTACACCTTC. Protein product: CASRHDSYGYTF. This chain joins TRBV7-8 and TRBJ1-2; maybe TRBD1 (5 bases). Germline CDR1 reads SGHVS; CDR2 reads FQNEAQ. This CDR3 is built from 12 residues. V dropped 6 bases and J dropped 4 bases, with 9 bases sitting between them.

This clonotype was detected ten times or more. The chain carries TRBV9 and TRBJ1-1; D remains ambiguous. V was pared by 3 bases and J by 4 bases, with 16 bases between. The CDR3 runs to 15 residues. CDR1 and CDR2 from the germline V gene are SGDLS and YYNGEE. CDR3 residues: CASSGSAGAGTEAFF. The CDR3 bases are TGTGCCAGCAGCGGGTCCGCGGGTGCAGGCACTGAAGCTTTCTTT. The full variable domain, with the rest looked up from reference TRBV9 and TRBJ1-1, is DSGVTQTPKHLITATGQRVTLRCSPRSGDLSVYWYQQSLDQGLQFLIQYYNGEERAKGNILERFSAQQFPDLHSELNLSSLELGDSALYFCASSGSAGAGTEAFFGQGTRLTVV.

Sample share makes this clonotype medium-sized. The CDR3 here is CATSDWGGGYTF. CDR3 in DNA: TGTGCCACCAGTGATTGGGGTGGCGGCTACACCTTC. The V call is TRBV24-1, the J call TRBJ1-2; D uncertain. The CDR3 sequence is 12 residues long. Trimming removed 2 bases at V and 8 bases at J, with 8 bases between. From germline, CDR1 is KGHDR and CDR2 SFDVKD.

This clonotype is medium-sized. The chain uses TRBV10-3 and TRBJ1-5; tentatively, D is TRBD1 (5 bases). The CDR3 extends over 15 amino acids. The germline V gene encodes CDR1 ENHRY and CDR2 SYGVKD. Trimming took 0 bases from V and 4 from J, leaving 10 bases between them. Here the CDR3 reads CAISESGDGNQPQHF. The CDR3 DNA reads TGTGCCATCAGTGAGTCGGGGGACGGGAATCAGCCCCAGCATTTT.

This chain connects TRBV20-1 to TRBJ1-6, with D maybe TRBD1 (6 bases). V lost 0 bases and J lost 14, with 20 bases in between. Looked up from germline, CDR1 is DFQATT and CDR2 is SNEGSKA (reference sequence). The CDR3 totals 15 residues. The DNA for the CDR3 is TGCAGTGCTAGAGACATCGGCAGGGGAGGTGAATCCCTCCACTTT. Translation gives CSARDIGRGGESLHF.

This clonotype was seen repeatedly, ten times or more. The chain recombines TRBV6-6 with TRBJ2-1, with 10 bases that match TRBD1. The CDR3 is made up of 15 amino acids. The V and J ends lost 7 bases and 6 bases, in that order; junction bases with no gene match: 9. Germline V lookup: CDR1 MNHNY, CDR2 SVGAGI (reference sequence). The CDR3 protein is CASTQDRGLSNEQFF. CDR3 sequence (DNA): TGTGCCAGCACCCAAGACAGGGGGCTTAGCAATGAGCAGTTCTTC.

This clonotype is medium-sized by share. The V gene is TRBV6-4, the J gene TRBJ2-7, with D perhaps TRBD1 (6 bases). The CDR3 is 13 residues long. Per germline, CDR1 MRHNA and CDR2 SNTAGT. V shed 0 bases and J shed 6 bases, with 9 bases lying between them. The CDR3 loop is CASSDSTGCEQYV. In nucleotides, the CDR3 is TGTGCCAGCAGTGACTCGACAGGCTGCGAGCAGTACGTC.

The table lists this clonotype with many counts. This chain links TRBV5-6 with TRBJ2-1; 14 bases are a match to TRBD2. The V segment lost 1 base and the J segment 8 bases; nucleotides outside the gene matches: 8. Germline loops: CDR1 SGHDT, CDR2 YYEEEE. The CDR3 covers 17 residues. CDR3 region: CASSLWGTSGGLDEQFF. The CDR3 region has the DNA TGTGCCAGCAGCTTGTGGGGGACTAGCGGGGGTCTGGATGAGCAGTTCTTC.

In DNA, the CDR3 is TGCAGTGCTAGAGTCAGGGGCTATGGCTACACCTTC. Translated, it gives CSARVRGYGYTF. J is TRBJ1-2 and V is TRBV20-1; D possibly corresponds to TRBD1 (6 bases). This CDR3 region has 12 residues. The germline CDR1 and CDR2 sequences are DFQATT and SNEGSKA (reference sequence). Deletions cut 1 base from V and 4 bases from J, with 7 bases between.

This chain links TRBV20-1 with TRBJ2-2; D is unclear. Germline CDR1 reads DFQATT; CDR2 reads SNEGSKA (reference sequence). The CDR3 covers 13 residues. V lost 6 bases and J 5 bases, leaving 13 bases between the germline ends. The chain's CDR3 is CSAQTLRTGELFF. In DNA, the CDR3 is TGCAGTGCCCAGACCCTGCGGACCGGGGAGCTGTTTTTT.